This TCR beta chain was captured by sequencing in a study of blood T cell repertoires in COVID-19 (dated by TCRdb to 2020 to 2022). A note on the overall study: The collaborator samples originated in the United States, Italy and Spain and spanned the acute and convalescent phases of COVID-19. The sample metadata nearly always contained a de-identified subject ID, COVID-19 status, age in years and sex. The repertoires were released in a freely available public database meant as a resource for research on the immune response to SARS-CoV-2. Where available, HLA class I and class II types were obtained from metadata supplied by the sample provider rather than from assay-based typing. Samples came from the ongoing ImmuneRACE study (first 160 participants) plus 1,254 subjects from 6 global collaborators. Deeply sampled blood TCRbeta repertoires from subjects exposed to, actively infected with, or recovered from COVID-19 were included in the dataset. The prospective study material was composed of cDNA or gDNA derived from T cells, B-cell-depleted T cells, or PBMCs. The full study reports these points: The amount of clinical and demographic metadata varied by source and participant and was provided uncurated.

In the prospective study, participants were roughly 18 to 100 years old, resided in about two dozen geographic areas of the United States, and were enrolled through a virtual design. In the prospective study, cohorts were assigned on the basis of participant-reported clinical history obtained from a screening survey and a study questionnaire. In the prospective study, mobile phlebotomists collected whole blood, serum and a nasopharyngeal or oropharyngeal swab from each participant. Participants in the prospective study had the option to provide additional blood draws and questionnaires over an approximately two-month period. Blood samples from the prospective study were shipped frozen or at room temperature prior to DNA extraction. From its cysteine to its phenylalanine, the CDR3 spans 15 amino acids. Only the CDR3 region is kept as DNA, spanning 45 bases read in frame from base 1. From a lookup of the germline V gene, CDR1 and CDR2 are MDHEN and SYDVKM. V has 7 bases trimmed and J has 5 bases trimmed; junction bases matching no gene number 10.

TCRbeta CDR3 regions were amplified from genomic DNA by means of the immunoSEQ Assay, a bias-controlled multiplex PCR. The study's processing was this. Nucleated cell counts per sample were estimated from amplification of reference gene primers within the assay. Sequence reads were collapsed and filtered to measure the absolute abundance of every unique TCRbeta CDR3 rearrangement. Productive Simpson clonality was computed per sample as the square root of Simpson's diversity index over productive rearrangements. Sourced from immuneACCESS, this table was stored by TCRdb with only in-frame sequences that have V and J called. A share of the clones is absent; for the studies checked, an unresolved V gene accounts for under half, and the remainder has no known explanation. That table furnishes V, J and clone size, whereas the DNA furnished D and trimming. The sample table records some 190,000 clones; 80% of these occur just once. The top ten hold around 4% of the sample.

This clone was counted once. Its antigen is currently not known. No clone much larger than this one lies a single base away; base qualities are absent. Sequences were obtained from PBMCs or T cells enriched from blood (not recorded which). This clonotype was obtained from a man under 40 with acute COVID-19. Recombination connected TRBV28 to TRBJ1-1, with 10 junctional bases fitting TRBD1. The DNA sequence is given as TGTGCCAGCAACATTCCCGGGACAGGGGCGACTGAAGCTTTCTTT. It is translated as CASNIPGTGATEAFF.